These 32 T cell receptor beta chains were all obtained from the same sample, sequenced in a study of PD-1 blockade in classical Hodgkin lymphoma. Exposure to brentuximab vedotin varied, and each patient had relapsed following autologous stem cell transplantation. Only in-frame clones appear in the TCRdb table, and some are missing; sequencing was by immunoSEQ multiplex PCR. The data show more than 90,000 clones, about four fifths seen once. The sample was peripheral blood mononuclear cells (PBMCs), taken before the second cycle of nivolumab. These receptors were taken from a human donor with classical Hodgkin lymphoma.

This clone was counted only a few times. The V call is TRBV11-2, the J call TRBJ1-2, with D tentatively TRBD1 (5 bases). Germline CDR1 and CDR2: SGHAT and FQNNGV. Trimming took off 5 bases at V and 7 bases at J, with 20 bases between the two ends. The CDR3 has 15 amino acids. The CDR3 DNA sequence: TGTGCCAGCAGCGAGAACCAGCGGGGAGGGACTGGCTACACCTTC. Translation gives CASSENQRGGTGYTF.

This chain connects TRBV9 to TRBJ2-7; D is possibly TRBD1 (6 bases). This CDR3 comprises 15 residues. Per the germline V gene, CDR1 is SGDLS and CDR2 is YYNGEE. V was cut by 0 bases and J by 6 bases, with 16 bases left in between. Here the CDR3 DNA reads TGTGCCAGCAGCGTAGGAGGGGGAAGCTACGGCGAGCAGTACTTC. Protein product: CASSVGGGSYGEQYF.

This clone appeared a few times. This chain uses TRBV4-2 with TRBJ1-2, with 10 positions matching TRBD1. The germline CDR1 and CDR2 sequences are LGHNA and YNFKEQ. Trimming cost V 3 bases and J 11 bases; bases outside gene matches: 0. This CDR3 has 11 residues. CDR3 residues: CASSQGQGYTF. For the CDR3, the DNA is TGTGCCAGCAGCCAGGGACAGGGGTACACCTTC.

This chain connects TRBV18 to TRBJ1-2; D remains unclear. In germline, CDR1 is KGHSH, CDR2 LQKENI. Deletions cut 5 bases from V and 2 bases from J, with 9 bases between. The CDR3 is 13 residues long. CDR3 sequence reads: CASSYGRNYGYTF. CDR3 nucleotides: TGTGCCAGCTCATACGGACGGAACTATGGCTACACCTTC.

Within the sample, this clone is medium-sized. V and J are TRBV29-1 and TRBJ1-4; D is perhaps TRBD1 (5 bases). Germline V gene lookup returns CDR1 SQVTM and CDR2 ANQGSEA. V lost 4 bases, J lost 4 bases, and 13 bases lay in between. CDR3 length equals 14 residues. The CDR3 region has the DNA TGCAGCGTTGTGCACCCACAGGATAATGAAAAACTGTTTTTT. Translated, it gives CSVVHPQDNEKLFF. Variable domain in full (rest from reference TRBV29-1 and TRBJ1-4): SAVISQKPSRDICQRGTSLTIQCQVDSQVTMMFWYRQQPGQSLTLIATANQGSEATYESGFVIDKFPISRPNLTFSTLTVSNMSPEDSSIYLCSVVHPQDNEKLFFGSGTQLSVL.

The CDR3 protein is CASVGLRGVGNTIYF. CDR3 coding DNA: TGTGCCAGCGTCGGCCTCCGGGGGGTGGGAAACACCATATATTTT. This sequence joins TRBV28 and TRBJ1-3; weak D call: TRBD1 (5 bases). V lost 8 bases, J lost 4 bases, and 18 bases lay in between. CDR1 is MDHEN, CDR2 SYDVKM, per germline. This CDR3 is 15 amino acids long.

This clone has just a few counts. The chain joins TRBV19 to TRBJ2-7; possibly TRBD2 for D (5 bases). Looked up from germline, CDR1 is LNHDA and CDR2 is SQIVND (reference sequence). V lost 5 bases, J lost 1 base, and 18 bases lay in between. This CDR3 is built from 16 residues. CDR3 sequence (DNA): TGTGCCAGTAGTCCCTGGACTCTAGTCACATCCTACGAGCAGTACTTC. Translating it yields CASSPWTLVTSYEQYF.

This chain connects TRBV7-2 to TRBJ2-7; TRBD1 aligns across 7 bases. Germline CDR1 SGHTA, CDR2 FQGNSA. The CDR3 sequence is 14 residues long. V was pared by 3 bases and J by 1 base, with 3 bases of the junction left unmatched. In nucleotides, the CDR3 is TGTGCCAGCAGCTTCGACAGGGCTTCCTACGAGCAGTACTTC. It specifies CASSFDRASYEQYF.

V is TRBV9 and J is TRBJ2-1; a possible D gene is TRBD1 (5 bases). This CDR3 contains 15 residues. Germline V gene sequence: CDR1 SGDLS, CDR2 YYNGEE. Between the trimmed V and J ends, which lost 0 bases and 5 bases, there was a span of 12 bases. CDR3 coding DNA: TGTGCCAGCAGCGTAGAGGGGCTTTTTAACAATGAGCAGTTCTTC. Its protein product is CASSVEGLFNNEQFF.

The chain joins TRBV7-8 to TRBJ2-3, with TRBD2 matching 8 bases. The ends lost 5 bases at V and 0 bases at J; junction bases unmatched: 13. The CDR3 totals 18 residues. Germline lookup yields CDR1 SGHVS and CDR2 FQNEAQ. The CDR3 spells CASSLRVAGFPSTDTQYF. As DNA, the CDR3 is TGTGCCAGCAGCCTTAGGGTAGCGGGGTTCCCTAGCACAGATACGCAGTATTTT.

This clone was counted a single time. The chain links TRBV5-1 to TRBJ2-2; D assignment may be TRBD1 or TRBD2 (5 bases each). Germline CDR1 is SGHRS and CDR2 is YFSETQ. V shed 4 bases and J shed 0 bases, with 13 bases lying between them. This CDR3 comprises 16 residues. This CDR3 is CASSHRGDANTGELFF. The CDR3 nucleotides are TGCGCCAGCAGCCACCGTGGGGACGCGAACACCGGGGAGCTGTTTTTT. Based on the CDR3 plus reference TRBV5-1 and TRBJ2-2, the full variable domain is KAGVTQTPRYLIKTRGQQVTLSCSPISGHRSVSWYQQTPGQGLQFLFEYFSETQRNKGNFPGRFSGRQFSNSRSEMNVSTLELGDSALYLCASSHRGDANTGELFFGEGSRLTVL.

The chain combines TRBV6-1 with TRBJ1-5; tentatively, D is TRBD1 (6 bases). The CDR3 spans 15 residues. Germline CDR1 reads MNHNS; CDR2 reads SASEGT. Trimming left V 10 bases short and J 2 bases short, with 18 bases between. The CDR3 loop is CATAPTDSGNQPQHF. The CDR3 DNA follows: TGTGCCACGGCTCCCACGGACAGTGGCAATCAGCCCCAGCATTTT.

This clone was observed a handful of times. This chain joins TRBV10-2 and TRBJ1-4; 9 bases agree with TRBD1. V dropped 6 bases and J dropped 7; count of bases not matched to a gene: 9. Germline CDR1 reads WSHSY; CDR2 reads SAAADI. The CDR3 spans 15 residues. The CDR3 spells CASSLTGGQGEKLFF. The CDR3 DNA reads TGCGCCAGCAGCTTAACAGGGGGACAGGGTGAAAAACTGTTTTTT.

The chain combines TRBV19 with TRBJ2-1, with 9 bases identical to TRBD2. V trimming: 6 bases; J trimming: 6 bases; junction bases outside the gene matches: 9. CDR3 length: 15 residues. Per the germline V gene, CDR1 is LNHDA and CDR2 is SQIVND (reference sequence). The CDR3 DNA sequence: TGTGCCAGTAGATGGTCCGGGACTAGCATCAATGAGCAGTTCTTC. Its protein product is CASRWSGTSINEQFF.

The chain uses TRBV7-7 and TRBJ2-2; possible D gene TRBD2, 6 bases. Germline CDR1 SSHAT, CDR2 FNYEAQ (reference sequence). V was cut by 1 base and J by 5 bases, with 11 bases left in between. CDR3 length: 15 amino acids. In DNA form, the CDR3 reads TGTGCCAGCAGCTTAGGCTGGGCGGGGACCGGGGAGCTGTTTTTT. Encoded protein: CASSLGWAGTGELFF. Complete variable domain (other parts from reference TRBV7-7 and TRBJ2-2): GAGVSQSPRYKVTKRGQDVTLRCDPISSHATLYWYQQALGQGPEFLTYFNYEAQPDKSGLPSDRFSAERPEGSISTLTIQRTEQRDSAMYRCASSLGWAGTGELFFGEGSRLTVL.

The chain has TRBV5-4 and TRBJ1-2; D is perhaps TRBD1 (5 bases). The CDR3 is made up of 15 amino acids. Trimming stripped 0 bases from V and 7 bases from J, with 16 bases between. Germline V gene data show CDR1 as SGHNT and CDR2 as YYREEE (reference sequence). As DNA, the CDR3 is TGTGCCAGCAGCTTGGAGACGATCGCGGGGGTTGGCTACACCTTC. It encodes CASSLETIAGVGYTF.

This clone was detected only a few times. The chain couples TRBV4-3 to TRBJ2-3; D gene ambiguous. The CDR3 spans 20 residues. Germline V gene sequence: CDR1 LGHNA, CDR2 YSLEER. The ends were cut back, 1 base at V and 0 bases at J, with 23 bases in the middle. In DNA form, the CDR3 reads TGCGCCAGCAGCCAAGCTTCTTCGACGGCCAACCAAGATAGCACAGATACGCAGTATTTT. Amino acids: CASSQASSTANQDSTDTQYF.

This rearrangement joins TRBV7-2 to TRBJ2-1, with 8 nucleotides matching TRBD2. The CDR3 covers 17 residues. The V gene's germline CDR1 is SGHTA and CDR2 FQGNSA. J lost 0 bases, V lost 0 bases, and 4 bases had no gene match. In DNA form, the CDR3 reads TGTGCCAGCAGCTTAGCGGCCAGCGGGAGCTCCTACAATGAGCAGTTCTTC. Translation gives CASSLAASGSSYNEQFF.

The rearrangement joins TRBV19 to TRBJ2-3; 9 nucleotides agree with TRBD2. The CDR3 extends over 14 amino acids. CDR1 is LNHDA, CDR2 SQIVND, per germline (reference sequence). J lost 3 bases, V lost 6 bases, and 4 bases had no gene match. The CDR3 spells CASRRLAATDTQYF. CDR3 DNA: TGTGCCAGTAGGAGACTAGCGGCTACAGATACGCAGTATTTT.

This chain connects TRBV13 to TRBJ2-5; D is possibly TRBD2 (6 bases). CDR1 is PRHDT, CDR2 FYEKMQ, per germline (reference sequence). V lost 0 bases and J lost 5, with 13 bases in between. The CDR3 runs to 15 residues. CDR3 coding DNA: TGTGCCAGCAGCTTAGGTGGGGGAGGCGGCGAGACCCAGTACTTC. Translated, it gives CASSLGGGGGETQYF.

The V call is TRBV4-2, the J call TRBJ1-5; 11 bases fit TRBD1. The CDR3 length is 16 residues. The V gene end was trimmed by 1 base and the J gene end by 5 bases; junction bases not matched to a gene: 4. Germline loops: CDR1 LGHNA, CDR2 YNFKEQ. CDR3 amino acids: CASSQVGTGGHQPQHF. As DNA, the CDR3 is TGTGCCAGCAGCCAAGTAGGGACAGGGGGGCATCAGCCCCAGCATTTT.

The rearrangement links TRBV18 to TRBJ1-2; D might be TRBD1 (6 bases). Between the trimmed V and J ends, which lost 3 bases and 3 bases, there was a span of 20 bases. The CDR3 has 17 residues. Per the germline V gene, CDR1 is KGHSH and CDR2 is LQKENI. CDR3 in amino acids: CASSPLNQGQIDYGYTF. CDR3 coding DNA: TGTGCCAGCTCACCTTTAAACCAGGGGCAAATCGACTATGGCTACACCTTC.

CDR3 sequence reads: CASSRGATGELFF. Written as DNA, the CDR3 is TGTGCCAGCTCCAGGGGGGCCACCGGGGAGCTGTTTTTT. V and J are TRBV2 and TRBJ2-2, with D possibly TRBD1 on 7 matching bases. There are 13 residues in the CDR3. The germline CDR1 and CDR2 sequences are SNHLY and FYNNEI. V was clipped by 8 bases and J by 4 bases, with 11 bases between them.

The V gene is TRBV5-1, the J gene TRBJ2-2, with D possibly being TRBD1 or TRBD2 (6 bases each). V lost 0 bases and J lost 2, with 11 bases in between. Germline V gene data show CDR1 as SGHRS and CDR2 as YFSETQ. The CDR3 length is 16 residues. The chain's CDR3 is CASSLVGGRNTGELFF. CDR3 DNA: TGCGCCAGCAGCTTGGTTGGGGGGCGAAACACCGGGGAGCTGTTTTTT.

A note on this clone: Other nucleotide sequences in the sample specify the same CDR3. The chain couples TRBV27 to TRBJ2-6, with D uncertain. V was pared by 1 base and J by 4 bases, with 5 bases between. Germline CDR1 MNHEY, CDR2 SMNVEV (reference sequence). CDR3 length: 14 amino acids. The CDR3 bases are TGTGCCAGCAGTTTATTAGCCGGGGCCAACGTCCTGACTTTC. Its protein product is CASSLLAGANVLTF.

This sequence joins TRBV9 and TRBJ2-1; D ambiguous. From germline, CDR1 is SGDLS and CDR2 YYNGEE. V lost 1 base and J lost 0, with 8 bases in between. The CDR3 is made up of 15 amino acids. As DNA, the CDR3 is TGTGCCAGCAGCGTACGCGGAAGCTCCTACAATGAGCAGTTCTTC. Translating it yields CASSVRGSSYNEQFF.

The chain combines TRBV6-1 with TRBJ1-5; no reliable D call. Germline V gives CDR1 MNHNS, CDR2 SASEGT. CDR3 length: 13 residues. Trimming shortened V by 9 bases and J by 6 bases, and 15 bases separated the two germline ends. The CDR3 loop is CASRAGKGQPQHF. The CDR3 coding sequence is TGTGCCAGTCGGGCCGGGAAGGGTCAGCCCCAGCATTTT.

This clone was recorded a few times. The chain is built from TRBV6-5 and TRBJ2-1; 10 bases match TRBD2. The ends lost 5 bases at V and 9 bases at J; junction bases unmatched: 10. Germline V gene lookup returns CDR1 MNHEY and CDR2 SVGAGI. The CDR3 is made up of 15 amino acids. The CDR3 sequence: CASSNIAGGGGEQFF. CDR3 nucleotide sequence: TGTGCCAGCAGTAATATAGCGGGAGGAGGCGGTGAGCAGTTCTTC.

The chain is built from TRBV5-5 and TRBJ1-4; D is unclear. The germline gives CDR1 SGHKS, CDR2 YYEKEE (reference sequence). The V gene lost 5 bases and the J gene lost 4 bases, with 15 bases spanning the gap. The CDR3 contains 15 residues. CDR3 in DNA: TGTGCCAGCAGTTCACTCGGTGGGGTTAATGAAAAACTGTTTTTT. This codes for CASSSLGGVNEKLFF.

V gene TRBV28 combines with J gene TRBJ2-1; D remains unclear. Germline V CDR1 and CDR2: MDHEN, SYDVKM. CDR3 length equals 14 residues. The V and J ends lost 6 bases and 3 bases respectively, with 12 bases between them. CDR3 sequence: CASSNSPVYNEQFF. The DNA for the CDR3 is TGTGCCAGCAGCAATAGCCCAGTCTACAATGAGCAGTTCTTC.

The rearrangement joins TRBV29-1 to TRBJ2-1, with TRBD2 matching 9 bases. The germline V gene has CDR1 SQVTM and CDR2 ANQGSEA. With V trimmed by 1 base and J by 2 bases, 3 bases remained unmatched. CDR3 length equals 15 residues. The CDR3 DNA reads TGCAGCGTTGAAGTGGCGGGAGGGGCCTACAATGAGCAGTTCTTC. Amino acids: CSVEVAGGAYNEQFF.

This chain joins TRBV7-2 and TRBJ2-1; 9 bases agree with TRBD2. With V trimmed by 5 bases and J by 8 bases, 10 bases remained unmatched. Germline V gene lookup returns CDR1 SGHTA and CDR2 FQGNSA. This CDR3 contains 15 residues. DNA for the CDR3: TGTGCCAGCAGCGGCACTAGCGGGCCGGCCGATGAGCAGTTCTTC. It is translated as CASSGTSGPADEQFF.